This TCR beta chain is drawn from a study of blood T cell repertoires in COVID-19. Study as a whole: Acute and convalescent COVID-19 samples came from the United States, Italy and Spain.

The germline CDR1 and CDR2 sequences are LNHDA and SQIVND (reference sequence). This CDR3 is built from 17 residues. Trimming took 7 bases from V and 3 from J, leaving 22 bases between them. Clones were read by immunoSEQ multiplex PCR, and TCRdb kept only the in-frame ones, dropping some. The profile shows a few hundred thousand clones, around 85% of them singletons. V is TRBV19 and J is TRBJ1-5; tentatively, D is TRBD1 (6 bases). The TCR originated in a man aged 30-40 years who had recovered from COVID-19. Sequencing was carried out using PBMCs or T cells enriched from blood (not recorded which). CDR3 sequence: CASTRLRGGGNNQPQHF. CDR3 nucleotides: TGTGCCAGTACCCGCCTCCGGGGAGGGGGGAACAATCAGCCCCAGCATTTT.